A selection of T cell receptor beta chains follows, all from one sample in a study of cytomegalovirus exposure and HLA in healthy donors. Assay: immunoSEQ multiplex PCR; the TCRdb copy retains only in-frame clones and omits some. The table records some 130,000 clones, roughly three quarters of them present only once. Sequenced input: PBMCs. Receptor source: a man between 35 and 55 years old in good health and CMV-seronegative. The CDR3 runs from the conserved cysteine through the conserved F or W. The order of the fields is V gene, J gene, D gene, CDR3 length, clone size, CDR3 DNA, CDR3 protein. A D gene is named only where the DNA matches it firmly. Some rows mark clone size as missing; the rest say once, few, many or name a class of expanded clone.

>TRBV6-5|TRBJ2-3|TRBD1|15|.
TGTGCCAGCAGGACCGGGACAGCTCATACAGATACGCAGTATTTT
CASRTGTAHTDTQYF
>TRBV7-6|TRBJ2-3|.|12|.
TGTGCCAGCAGCTTAGGGGCGGATACGCAGTATTTT
CASSLGADTQYF
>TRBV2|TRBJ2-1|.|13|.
TGTGCCAGCAGTGAATTCGTCAGTAATGAGCAGTTCTTC
CASSEFVSNEQFF
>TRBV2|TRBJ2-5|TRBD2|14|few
TGTGCCAGTGCCACCCGCGGGGGGGGAGAGACCCAGTACTTC
CASATRGGGETQYF
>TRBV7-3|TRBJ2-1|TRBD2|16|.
TGTGCCAGCACCCCTGAAAGCGGGAGGGTTTACAATGAGCAGTTCTTC
CASTPESGRVYNEQFF
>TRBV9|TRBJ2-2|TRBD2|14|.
TGTGCCAGCAGCGTAGGGGAGGGCACCGGGGAGCTGTTTTTT
CASSVGEGTGELFF
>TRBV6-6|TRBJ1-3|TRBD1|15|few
TGTGCCAGCAGTTGGGGACAGCCCTCTGGAAACACCATATATTTT
CASSWGQPSGNTIYF
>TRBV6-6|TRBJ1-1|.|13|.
TGTGCCACCCGGGACACTCCTATGGGGAAAGCTTTCTTT
CATRDTPMGKAFF
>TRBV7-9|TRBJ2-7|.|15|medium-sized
TGTGCCAGCACCAAAGAGGGGGTTGGGGCCCACGAGCAGTACTTC
CASTKEGVGAHEQYF
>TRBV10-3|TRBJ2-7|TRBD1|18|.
TGTGCCATCAGTGAGCGACGGAATAAGGACAGGGCACTTTACGAGCAGTACTTC
CAISERRNKDRALYEQYF
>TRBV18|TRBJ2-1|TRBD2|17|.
TGTGCCAGCTCACCACAATTAACTAGCGGGAGATCGGGTGAGCAGTTCTTC
CASSPQLTSGRSGEQFF
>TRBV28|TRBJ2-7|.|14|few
TGTGCCAGCAGTTTAATAGGGGTGTCCTACGAGCAGTACTTC
CASSLIGVSYEQYF
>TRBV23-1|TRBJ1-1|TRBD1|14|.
TGCGCCAGCAGAGACAGGACAGGGCCAACTGAAGCTTTCTTT
CASRDRTGPTEAFF
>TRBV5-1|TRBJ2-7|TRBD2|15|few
TGCGCCAGCAGCTTGGTAGGTCTAGCGGGAGTCGAGCAGTACTTC
CASSLVGLAGVEQYF
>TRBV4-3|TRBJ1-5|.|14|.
TGCGCCAGCAGCCTCCCGTTTGGAGATCAGCCCCAGCATTTT
CASSLPFGDQPQHF
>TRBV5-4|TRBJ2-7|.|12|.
TGTGCCAGCAGCCCCGACAGCTACGAGCAGTACTTC
CASSPDSYEQYF
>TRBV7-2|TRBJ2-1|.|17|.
TGTGCCAGCAGCCCCTGGCCGCTAGAAGGGGTCTACAATGAGCAGTTCTTC
CASSPWPLEGVYNEQFF
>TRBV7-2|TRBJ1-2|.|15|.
TGTGCCAGCAGCGCTCGGAATGTTGCGTTGGGCGGCTACACCTTC
CASSARNVALGGYTF
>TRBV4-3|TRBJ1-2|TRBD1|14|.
TGCGCCAGCAGCCAAGGACAGGGGGCGAAGGGCTACACCTTC
CASSQGQGAKGYTF
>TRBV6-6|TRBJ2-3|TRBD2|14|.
TGTGCCAGCAGTTCAGGAGGGGAGGGTGATACGCAGTATTTT
CASSSGGEGDTQYF
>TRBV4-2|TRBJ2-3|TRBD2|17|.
TGTGCCAGCGCGGAGAAGGAGGGAGGGCCCCCCACAGATACGCAGTATTTT
CASAEKEGGPPTDTQYF
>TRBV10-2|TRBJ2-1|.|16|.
TGCGCCAGCAGAGGGGGAGTTACGGTATCGGAAAATGAGCAGTTCTTC
CASRGGVTVSENEQFF
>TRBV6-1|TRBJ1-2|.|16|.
TGTGCCAGCAGTGAACGGGGGGGCAGGCCAGAGTATGGCTACACCTTC
CASSERGGRPEYGYTF
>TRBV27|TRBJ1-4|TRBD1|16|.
TGTGCCAGCAGTTTATGGTGGTCTGACAGGGCTGAAAAACTGTTTTTT
CASSLWWSDRAEKLFF
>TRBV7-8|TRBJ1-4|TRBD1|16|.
TGTGCCAGCAGGCGTGGACGGACAGGGGCTGGGGAAAAACTGTTTTTT
CASRRGRTGAGEKLFF
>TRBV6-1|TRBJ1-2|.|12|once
TGTGCCAGCAGTGGGGGGCAGGGTGGCTACACCTTC
CASSGGQGGYTF
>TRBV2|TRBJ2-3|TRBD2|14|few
TGTGCCAGAAGGACTAGCGGAGTCACAGATACGCAGTATTTT
CARRTSGVTDTQYF
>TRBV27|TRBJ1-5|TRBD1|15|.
TGTGCCAGCAGTTTATGGCAGGGGGCTGGTCAGCCCCAGCATTTT
CASSLWQGAGQPQHF
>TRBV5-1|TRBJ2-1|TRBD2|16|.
TGCGCCAGCAGCTTGGTCCCAGCGGGGACCTACAATGAGCAGTTCTTC
CASSLVPAGTYNEQFF
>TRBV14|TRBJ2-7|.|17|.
TGTGCCAGCAGCCGAGGACACCTGAAGTCTACAAACTACGAGCAGTACTTC
CASSRGHLKSTNYEQYF
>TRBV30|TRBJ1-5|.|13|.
TGTGCCTGGGGCCTTGGACTCAATCAGCCCCAGCATTTT
CAWGLGLNQPQHF
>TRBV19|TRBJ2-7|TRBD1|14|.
TGTGCCAGTAGCCCCACAGGGGCGGTTTACGAGCAGTACTTC
CASSPTGAVYEQYF
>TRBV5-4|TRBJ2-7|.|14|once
TGTGCCAGCAGCTTGGACCCAGGGGTCACCGAGCAGTACTTC
CASSLDPGVTEQYF
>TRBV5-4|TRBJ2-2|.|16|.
TGTGCCAGCAGCTACGAGCTCGGGGCGAACACCGGGGAGCTGTTTTTT
CASSYELGANTGELFF
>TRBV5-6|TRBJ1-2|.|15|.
TGTGCCAGCAGCGTTGGTTGGCCAAAAAACTATGGCTACACCTTC
CASSVGWPKNYGYTF
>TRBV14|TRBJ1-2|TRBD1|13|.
TGTGCCAGCAGCCCCTGGACAGGGCATGGCTACACCTTC
CASSPWTGHGYTF
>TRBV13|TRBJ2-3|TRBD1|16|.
TGTGCCAGCAGCTTAGGCAAGGGGGCGTACATGGATACGCAGTATTTT
CASSLGKGAYMDTQYF
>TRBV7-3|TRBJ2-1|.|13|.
TGTGCCAGCAGTCCAGGGGAAGGCAATGAGCAGTTCTTC
CASSPGEGNEQFF
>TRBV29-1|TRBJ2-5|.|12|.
TGCAGCGTTGGTTTCTCTGGCGAGACCCAGTACTTC
CSVGFSGETQYF
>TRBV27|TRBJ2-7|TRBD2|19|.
TGTGCCAGCACAGACCGCGGGACAGGGACTAGCGGGAGGTATCGCGAGCAGTACTTC
CASTDRGTGTSGRYREQYF
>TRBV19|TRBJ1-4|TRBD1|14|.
TGTGCCAGTTCCTCCGGGACAGGGGCTGAAAAACTGTTTTTT
CASSSGTGAEKLFF
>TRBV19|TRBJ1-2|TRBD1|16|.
TGTGCCAGTAGTATCGAAACAGGGGCCGTAAACTATGGCTACACCTTC
CASSIETGAVNYGYTF
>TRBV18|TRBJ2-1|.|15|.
TGTGCCAGCTCACCAGGGCCCATCCCTTCCAATGAGCAGTTCTTC
CASSPGPIPSNEQFF
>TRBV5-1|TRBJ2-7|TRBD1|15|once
TGCGCCAGCAGCGTCACCGGGACAGTCCCCAGGGAGCAGTACTTC
CASSVTGTVPREQYF
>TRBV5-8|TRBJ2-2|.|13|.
TGTGCCAGCAGCTTGTGGGGACTCGGGGAGCTGTTTTTT
CASSLWGLGELFF
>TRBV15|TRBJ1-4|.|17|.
TGTGCCACCAGCAGAACCCTGACAAGTGCAACTAATGAAAAACTGTTTTTT
CATSRTLTSATNEKLFF
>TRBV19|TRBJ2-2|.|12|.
TGTGCCAGTAGTCCCGGGACCGGGGAGCTGTTTTTT
CASSPGTGELFF
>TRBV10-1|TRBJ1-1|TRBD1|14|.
TGCGCCAGCAGTCCGACAGGGGAGGAAACTGAAGCTTTCTTT
CASSPTGEETEAFF
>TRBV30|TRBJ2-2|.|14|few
TGTGCCTGGAACTGGCTAGGGAACACCGGGGAGCTGTTTTTT
CAWNWLGNTGELFF
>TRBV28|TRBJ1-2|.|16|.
TGTGCCAGCCGAATCGGGGGGCTGGGGGGAAACTATGGCTACACCTTC
CASRIGGLGGNYGYTF
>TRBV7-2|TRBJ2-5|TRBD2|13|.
TGTGCCAGCAGCCCTAGCGGTCAAGAGACCCAGTACTTC
CASSPSGQETQYF
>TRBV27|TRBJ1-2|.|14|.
TGTGCCAGCAGTTCCCTCGACATGGCCTATGGCTACACCTTC
CASSSLDMAYGYTF
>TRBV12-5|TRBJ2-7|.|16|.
TGTGCTAGTGGTTTCTTAGATCGACGAGGAACCTACGAGCAGTACTTC
CASGFLDRRGTYEQYF
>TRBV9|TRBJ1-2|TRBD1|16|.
TGTGCCAGCAGCGTGTCAGGACAGGGCTTTGACTATGGCTACACCTTC
CASSVSGQGFDYGYTF
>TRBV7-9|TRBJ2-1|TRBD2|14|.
TGTGCCAGCAGCTTTAGCGGGAGCTCGAATGAGCAGTTCTTC
CASSFSGSSNEQFF
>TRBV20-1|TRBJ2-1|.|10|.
TGCAGTGCGGCGGGGGCGGAGCAGTTCTTC
CSAAGAEQFF
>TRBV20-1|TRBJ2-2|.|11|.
TGCAGTGCTAGTCTATCCGGGGAGCTGTTTTTT
CSASLSGELFF
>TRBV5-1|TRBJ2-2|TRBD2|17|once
TGCGCCAGCAGCGAGGGACTAGCGGGAGGGCCCCCCGGGGAGCTGTTTTTT
CASSEGLAGGPPGELFF
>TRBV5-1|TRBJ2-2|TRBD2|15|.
TGCGCCAGCAGCTTGCCTAGCGGGTTCTTCGGGGAGCTGTTTTTT
CASSLPSGFFGELFF